This TCR beta chain was sequenced during a study of T cells in Graves' hyperthyroidism and ophthalmopathy. Unmatched junction bases numbered 3, after V lost 0 bases and J lost 10 bases. The CDR3 has 13 amino acids. Germline V CDR1 and CDR2: MNHEY, SVGAGI. TCR beta CDR3 region amplification was performed from RNA transcripts. The TCR CDR3 first-round RT-PCR relied on the HTBI primer set. TCRdb itself ran the multiplex PCR reads through MiXCR, one entry per CDR3 protein. The table shows about 560,000 distinct CDR3 sequences, with 15% to 18% occurring only once. PBMCs were obtained from 7.5 to 10 ml fresh peripheral blood. This clonotype was found a few times.

The gene calls are TRBV6-5 and TRBJ2-3; 8 nucleotides line up with TRBD2. The sequence came from a woman in her 30s with Graves' hyperthyroidism. The sequencing sample was made of blood. The CDR3 DNA sequence: TGTGCCAGCAGTTACTCGGGACTAGAGGCGCAGTATTTT. Its protein product is CASSYSGLEAQYF.